The 2 T cell receptor beta chains reported below all come from one sample, sequenced in a study of metastatic and nonmetastatic thyroid tumors (dated by TCRdb to the early 2020s). Before undergoing thyroid surgery, none of the patients had been given any kind of treatment. Library generation was performed with PCR. Sequencing relied on an Illumina HiSeq 4000. The raw public reads went through TCRdb reprocessing: fastp at Q25, MiXCR clone calling, in-frame beta chains kept. The sample yields about 64,000 clones; roughly 4.1% were counted once. The leading ten clones occupy approximately 20% of the sample. Sequenced input: blood. These receptors all come from a female donor with papillary thyroid cancer or a benign thyroid nodule (not recorded which). Some clones in this sample may be carry-over from other donors' samples.

The chain uses TRBV7-9 and TRBJ2-1; perhaps TRBD2 as D (5 bases). This CDR3 has 15 residues. Between the trimmed V and J ends, which lost 5 bases and 3 bases, there was a span of 14 bases. Per germline, CDR1 SEHNR and CDR2 FQNEAQ (reference sequence). CDR3 residues: CASSHPGLGYNEQFF. The CDR3 DNA reads TGTGCCAGCAGCCATCCGGGGTTGGGCTACAATGAGCAGTTCTTC.

This clone was detected a few times. The chain has TRBV11-2 and TRBJ1-2, with D unclear. V was pared by 7 bases and J by 8 bases, with 14 bases between. This CDR3 spans 12 amino acids. Germline values: CDR1 SGHAT, CDR2 FQNNGV. The CDR3 protein is CASIREGGGYTF. CDR3 nucleotides: TGTGCCAGCATCCGAGAGGGCGGGGGCTACACCTTC.